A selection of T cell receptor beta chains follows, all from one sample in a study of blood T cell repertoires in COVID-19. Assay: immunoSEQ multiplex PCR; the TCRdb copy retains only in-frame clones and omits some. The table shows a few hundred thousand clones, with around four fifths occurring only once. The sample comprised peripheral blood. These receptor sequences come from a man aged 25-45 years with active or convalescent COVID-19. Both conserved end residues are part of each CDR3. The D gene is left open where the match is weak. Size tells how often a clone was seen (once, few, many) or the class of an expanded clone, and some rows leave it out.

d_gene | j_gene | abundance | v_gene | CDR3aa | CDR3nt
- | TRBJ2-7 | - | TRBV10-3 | CAISVEGTAYEQYF | TGTGCCATCAGTGTTGAGGGAACGGCCTACGAGCAGTACTTC
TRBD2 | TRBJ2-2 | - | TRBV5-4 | CASSSEGLAVNTGELFF | TGTGCCAGCAGCTCAGAGGGACTAGCGGTTAACACCGGGGAGCTGTTTTTT
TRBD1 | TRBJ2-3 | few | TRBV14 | CASSLPLGRGSDTQYF | TGTGCCAGCAGCCTACCCCTTGGCAGGGGGTCGGATACGCAGTATTTT
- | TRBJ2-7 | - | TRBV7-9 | CASSGLSYEQYF | TGTGCCAGCAGCGGCCTCTCCTACGAGCAGTACTTC
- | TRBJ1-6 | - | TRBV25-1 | CASSERSSYNSPLHF | TGTGCCAGCAGTGAACGGAGCTCCTATAATTCACCCCTCCACTTT
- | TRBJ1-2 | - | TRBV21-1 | CASSKALGGCGYTF | TGTGCCAGCAGCAAAGCGCTGGGGGGTTGTGGCTACACCTTC
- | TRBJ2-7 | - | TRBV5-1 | CASSLLTGTLYEQYF | TGCGCCAGCAGCCTATTAACCGGGACACTCTACGAGCAGTACTTC
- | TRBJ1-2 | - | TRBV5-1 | CASSLDFRVLIAGYTF | TGCGCCAGCAGCTTGGATTTCCGGGTGCTTATTGCTGGCTACACCTTC
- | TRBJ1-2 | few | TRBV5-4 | CASSSAGPLYGYTF | TGTGCCAGCAGCTCCGCGGGGCCCCTCTATGGCTACACCTTC
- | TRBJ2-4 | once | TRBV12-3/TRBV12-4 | CASTPGVPNIQYF | TGTGCCAGCACCCCGGGAGTACCCAACATTCAGTACTTC
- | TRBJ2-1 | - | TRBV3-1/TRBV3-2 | CASSQRGGSYNEQFF | TGTGCCAGCAGTCAAAGGGGTGGTTCCTACAATGAGCAGTTCTTC
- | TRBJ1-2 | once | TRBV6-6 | CASSSHHRADGYGYTF | TGTGCCAGCAGTTCGCATCACAGGGCAGATGGATATGGCTACACCTTC
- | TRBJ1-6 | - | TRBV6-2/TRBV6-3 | CASSLRNSYNSPLHF | TGTGCCAGCAGTTTGCGGAACTCCTATAATTCACCCCTCCACTTT
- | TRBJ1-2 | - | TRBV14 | CASSRGQTLSEGYTF | TGTGCCAGCAGCCGCGGACAGACGCTTTCAGAAGGCTACACCTTC
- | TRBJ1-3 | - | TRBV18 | CASSPLGTSSGNTIYF | TGTGCCAGCTCACCACTCGGGACAAGCTCTGGAAACACCATATATTTT